Below are 6 T cell receptor beta chains sequenced from a single sample in a study of cytomegalovirus exposure and HLA in healthy donors. PCR involved 60 Vbeta and 13 Jbeta primers. Sequencing used immunoSEQ multiplex PCR; TCRdb keeps in-frame clones, though not all of them. Found here are roughly 150,000 clones, about four fifths of them singletons; the top ten hold about 4.3%. The sample comprised PBMCs. These receptors came from a woman aged 40 to 50 in good health and CMV-seropositive.

The chain carries TRBV5-1 and TRBJ2-7; 9 bases line up with TRBD2. Germline V lookup: CDR1 SGHRS, CDR2 YFSETQ. The CDR3 is 14 amino acids. The J segment lost 3 bases and the V segment lost 4 bases, leaving 5 bases of the junction unmatched. Here the CDR3 DNA reads TGCGCCAGCAGCGCGGGACTAGCCCACTACGAGCAGTACTTC. It codes for CASSAGLAHYEQYF.

This chain joins TRBV28 and TRBJ2-5; the match to TRBD2 covers 9 bases. Trimming removed 4 bases from V and 5 bases from J; junction bases left unmatched: 8. The V gene's germline CDR1 is MDHEN and CDR2 SYDVKM. The CDR3 has 15 amino acids. The CDR3 sequence: CASSSASSGGETQYF. The DNA for the CDR3 is TGTGCCAGCAGTTCCGCCAGCAGCGGGGGGGAGACCCAGTACTTC.

This clone came up a few times. The genes are TRBV29-1 and TRBJ2-3; 10 bases align to TRBD2. CDR3 size: 14 residues. Germline values: CDR1 SQVTM, CDR2 ANQGSEA. The junction had 4 bases not matched to a gene; V was cut back by 6 bases and J by 1 base. The CDR3 DNA reads as TGCAGCGTCCGGACTAGCGGAGGCACAGATACGCAGTATTTT. Translated, it gives CSVRTSGGTDTQYF.

The rearrangement links TRBV28 to TRBJ2-3; possible D gene TRBD2, 6 bases. Trimming removed 5 bases at V and 5 bases at J, with 17 bases between. Per the germline V gene, CDR1 is MDHEN and CDR2 is SYDVKM. CDR3 size: 15 residues. This CDR3 reads CASSQLTGEEDTQYF. In nucleotides, the CDR3 is TGTGCCAGCAGTCAGCTCACCGGGGAGGAAGATACGCAGTATTTT.

The chain uses TRBV10-3 and TRBJ2-2, with 7 bases identical to TRBD1. Germline lookup yields CDR1 ENHRY and CDR2 SYGVKD. Trimming cost V 4 bases and J 0 bases; bases outside gene matches: 2. There are 15 residues in the CDR3. The CDR3 DNA is TGTGCCATCAGTGGGGACAGTACGAACACCGGGGAGCTGTTTTTT. Protein product: CAISGDSTNTGELFF.

This clone has just a few counts. V usage is TRBV6-5 and J usage is TRBJ2-7; 8 bases fit TRBD2. The CDR3 spans 15 residues. Germline V gives CDR1 MNHEY, CDR2 SVGAGI. Trimming at V came to 5 bases and at J to 3 bases, leaving 9 bases not matched to a gene. In DNA, the CDR3 is TGTGCCAGCAGTCTACACCTAGCGGGCCACTACGAGCAGTACTTC. Its protein is CASSLHLAGHYEQYF.